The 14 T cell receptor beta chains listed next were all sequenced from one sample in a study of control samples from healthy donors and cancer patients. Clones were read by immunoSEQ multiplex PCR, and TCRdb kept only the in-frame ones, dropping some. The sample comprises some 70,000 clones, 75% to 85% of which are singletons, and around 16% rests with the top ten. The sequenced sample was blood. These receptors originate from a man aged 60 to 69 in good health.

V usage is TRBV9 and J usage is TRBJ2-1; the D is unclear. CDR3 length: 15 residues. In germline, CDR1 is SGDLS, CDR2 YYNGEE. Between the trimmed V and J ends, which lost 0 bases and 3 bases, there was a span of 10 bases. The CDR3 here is CASSVGIPSYNEQFF. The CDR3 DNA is TGTGCCAGCAGCGTAGGGATTCCTAGCTACAATGAGCAGTTCTTC.

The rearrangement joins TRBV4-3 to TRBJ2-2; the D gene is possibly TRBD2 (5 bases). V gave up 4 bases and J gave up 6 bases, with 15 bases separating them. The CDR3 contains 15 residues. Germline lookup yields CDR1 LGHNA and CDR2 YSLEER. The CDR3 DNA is TGCGCCAGCAGCCCGTGGACTTGGGCGGCCGGGGAGCTGTTTTTT. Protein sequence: CASSPWTWAAGELFF.

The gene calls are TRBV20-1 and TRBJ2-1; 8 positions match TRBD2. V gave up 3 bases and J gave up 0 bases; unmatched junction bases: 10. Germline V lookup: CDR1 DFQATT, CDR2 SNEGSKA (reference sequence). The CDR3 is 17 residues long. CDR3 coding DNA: TGCAGTGCTAGTGCCCCCTTAGCGGGGATCTCCTACAATGAGCAGTTCTTC. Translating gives CSASAPLAGISYNEQFF.

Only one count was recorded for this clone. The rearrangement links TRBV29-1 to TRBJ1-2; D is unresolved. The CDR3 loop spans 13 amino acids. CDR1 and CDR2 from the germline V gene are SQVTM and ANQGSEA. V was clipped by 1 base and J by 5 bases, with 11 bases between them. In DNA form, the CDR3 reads TGCAGCGTTGAAGGTTCGCTGGCGTATGGCTACACCTTC. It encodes CSVEGSLAYGYTF.

The CDR3 here is CASSYFGQGRNEQFF. In DNA, the CDR3 is TGTGCCAGCAGTTACTTCGGACAGGGACGGAATGAGCAGTTCTTC. The chain couples TRBV6-6 to TRBJ2-1, with 8 bases identical to TRBD1. CDR3 length equals 15 residues. Trimming cost V 1 base and J 7 bases; bases outside gene matches: 6. Germline V gene lookup returns CDR1 MNHNY and CDR2 SVGAGI (reference sequence).

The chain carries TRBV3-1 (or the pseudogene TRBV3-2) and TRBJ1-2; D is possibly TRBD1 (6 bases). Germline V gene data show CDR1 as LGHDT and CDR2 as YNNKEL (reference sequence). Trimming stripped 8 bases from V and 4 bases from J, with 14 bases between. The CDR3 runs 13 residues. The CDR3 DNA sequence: TGTGCCAGCCAGAGGGGGACGACCTATGGCTACACCTTC. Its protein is CASQRGTTYGYTF.

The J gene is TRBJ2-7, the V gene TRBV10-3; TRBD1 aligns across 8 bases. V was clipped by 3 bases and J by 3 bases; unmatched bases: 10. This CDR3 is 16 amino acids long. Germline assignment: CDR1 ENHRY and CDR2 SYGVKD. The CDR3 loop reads CAISDSDRDGLYEQYF. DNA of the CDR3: TGTGCCATCAGTGATTCGGACAGGGATGGGCTCTACGAGCAGTACTTC.

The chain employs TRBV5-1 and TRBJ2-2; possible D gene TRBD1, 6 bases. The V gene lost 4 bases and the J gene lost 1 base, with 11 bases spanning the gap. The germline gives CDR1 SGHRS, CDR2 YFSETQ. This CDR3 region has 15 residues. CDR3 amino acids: CASSLRQENTGELFF. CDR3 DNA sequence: TGCGCCAGCAGCCTTCGACAGGAGAACACCGGGGAGCTGTTTTTT.

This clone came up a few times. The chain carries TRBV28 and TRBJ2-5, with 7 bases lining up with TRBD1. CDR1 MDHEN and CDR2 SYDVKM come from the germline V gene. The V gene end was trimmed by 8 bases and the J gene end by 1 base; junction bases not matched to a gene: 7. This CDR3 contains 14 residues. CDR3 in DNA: TGTGCCAGCGGCAGGGGGTCCCTCCAAGAGACCCAGTACTTC. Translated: CASGRGSLQETQYF.

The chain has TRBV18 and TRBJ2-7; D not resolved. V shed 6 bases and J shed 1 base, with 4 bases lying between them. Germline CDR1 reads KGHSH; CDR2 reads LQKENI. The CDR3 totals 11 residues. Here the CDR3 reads CASSMSYEQYF. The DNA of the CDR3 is TGTGCCAGCTCCATGTCCTACGAGCAGTACTTC.

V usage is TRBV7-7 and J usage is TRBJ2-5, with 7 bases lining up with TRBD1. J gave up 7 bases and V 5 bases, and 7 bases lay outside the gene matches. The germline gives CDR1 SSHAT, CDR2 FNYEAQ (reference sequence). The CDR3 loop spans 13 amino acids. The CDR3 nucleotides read TGTGCCAGCAGCCGAGACAGGGAAGGGACCCAGTACTTC. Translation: CASSRDREGTQYF. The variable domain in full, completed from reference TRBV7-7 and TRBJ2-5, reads GAGVSQSPRYKVTKRGQDVTLRCDPISSHATLYWYQQALGQGPEFLTYFNYEAQPDKSGLPSDRFSAERPEGSISTLTIQRTEQRDSAMYRCASSRDREGTQYFGPGTRLLVL.

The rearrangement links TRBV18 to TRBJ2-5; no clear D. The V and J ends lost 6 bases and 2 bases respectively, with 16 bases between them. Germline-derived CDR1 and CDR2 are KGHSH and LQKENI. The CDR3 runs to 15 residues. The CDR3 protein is CASSWNSRLQETQYF. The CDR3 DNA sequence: TGTGCCAGCTCTTGGAACAGTCGGCTACAAGAGACCCAGTACTTC.

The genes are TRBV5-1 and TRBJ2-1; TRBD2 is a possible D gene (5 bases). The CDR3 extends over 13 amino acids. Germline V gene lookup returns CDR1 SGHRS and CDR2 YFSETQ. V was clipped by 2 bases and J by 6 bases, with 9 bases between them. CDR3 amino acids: CASSFEEANEQFF. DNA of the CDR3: TGCGCCAGCAGCTTTGAGGAGGCCAATGAGCAGTTCTTC. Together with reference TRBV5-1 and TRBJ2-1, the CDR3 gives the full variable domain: KAGVTQTPRYLIKTRGQQVTLSCSPISGHRSVSWYQQTPGQGLQFLFEYFSETQRNKGNFPGRFSGRQFSNSRSEMNVSTLELGDSALYLCASSFEEANEQFFGPGTRLTVL.

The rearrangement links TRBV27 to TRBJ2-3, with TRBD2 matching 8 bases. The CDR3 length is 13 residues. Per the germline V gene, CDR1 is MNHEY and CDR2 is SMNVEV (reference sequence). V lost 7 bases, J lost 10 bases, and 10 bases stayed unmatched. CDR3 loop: CASTSGSNRAQYF. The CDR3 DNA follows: TGTGCCAGCACGAGCGGGAGTAACCGCGCGCAGTATTTT.